The T cell receptor (beta chain) under discussion was sequenced for a study of shared clonotypes between healthy human individuals. Overall study: Three plates each covered CD4 naive and memory; CD8 naive two, CD8 memory one.

The CD4+ fraction was divided into a CD45RA+ naive subset and a CD45RA-negative memory subset. The protocol was immunoSEQ multiplex PCR, while the TCRdb copy is restricted to in-frame clones and leaves out a portion. The sample lists roughly 2.2 million clones, just over 90% occurring once. Remarks on this clone: Its specificity is unknown.

Study-wide results and caveats: The authors expected sequencing depth to affect clonotype sharing among donors.

The CDR3 loop spans 16 amino acids. The V gene lost 5 bases and the J gene lost 8 bases, with 24 bases spanning the gap. Germline values: CDR1 LNHDA, CDR2 SQIVND (reference sequence). The source is a man in his late teens or twenties in good health. Some clones in this sample may be carry-over from other donors' samples. What was sequenced was naive CD4+ T cells from PBMCs. Subset indicated: CD45RA+ positively selected. The chain couples TRBV19 to TRBJ1-2; no definite D call. CDR3 sequence (DNA): TGTGCCAGTAGTCCAAATAGTGCCTCGATGACTGGCGGCTACACCTTC. Translation gives CASSPNSASMTGGYTF.